This T cell receptor beta chain was recovered during a study of blood T cell repertoires in COVID-19. Study-wide context: Sample material is recorded as cDNA or gDNA derived from T cells, B-cell-depleted T cells, or PBMCs.

The germline CDR1 and CDR2 sequences are SQVTM and ANQGSEA. Trimming cost V 8 bases and J 2 bases; bases outside gene matches: 6. The CDR3 length is 14 residues. Original analysis: Researchers report that nucleated cell counts were estimated from reference gene primer amplification. Method: immunoSEQ multiplex PCR; TCRdb's copy keeps in-frame clones and lacks some. Clone size and V and J calls were adopted from that table, with D and trimming inferred from the DNA. This table holds 200,000 to 300,000 clones, around 84% found once. Enrolled during active infection, Seattle patients were then followed longitudinally.

Input material: peripheral blood. The sequence was collected from an older woman with COVID-19, enrolled during active disease. V and J are TRBV29-1 and TRBJ1-2; 12 bases fit TRBD1. CDR3 sequence: CSSRGQGANYGYTF. CDR3 DNA: TGCAGCTCCCGGGGACAGGGGGCGAACTATGGCTACACCTTC.